This TCR beta chain comes out of a study of T-cell reconstitution after alpha-beta-depleted transplantation in children. V gave up 7 bases and J gave up 1 base, with 13 bases separating them. The CDR3 is made up of 14 amino acids. Germline V gives CDR1 MNHEY, CDR2 SVGEGT. The table lists this clonotype with many counts. Unique molecular identifiers were built into the TCRbeta library. A single record per CDR3 protein comes from TCRdb applying MiXCR to the PCR reads. The table has 170,000 or so distinct CDR3 sequences, less than 8% seen once; the top ten hold 3% to 3.5%. Source: PBMCs from the stem cell graft donor, taken from the stem cell graft. The receptor comes from a human donor who donated a stem cell graft to a child with Wiskott-Aldrich syndrome. This chain connects TRBV6-2 or TRBV6-3 to TRBJ1-1, with D tentatively TRBD1 (5 bases). The CDR3 DNA follows: TGTGCCAGCACCCGGCGGGGGAAGAACACTGAAGCTTTCTTT. It yields the protein CASTRRGKNTEAFF.